This T cell receptor beta chain originates from a study of OX40 agonist ivuxolimab in advanced cancers. Study-level points and caveats: Among the lowest peripheral clonal expansion occurred in 0.1-3.0 mg/kg partial responders. At 0.1 to 3.0 mg/kg and by week 6, clonal expansion occurred in CD4+ and CD8+ blood T cells.

TCRdb's table, derived via immunoSEQ multiplex PCR, lists solely in-frame clones and lacks some. The sample records tens of thousands of clones, approximately 95% being singletons. Trimming removed 7 bases from V and 7 bases from J, with 11 bases in between. Germline CDR1 and CDR2: SGHVS and FQNEAQ. The CDR3 consists of 13 residues. A note on this clone: Antigen unknown.

The source was CD4+ or CD8+ T cells sorted from blood, collected in a trial of the OX40 agonist ivuxolimab. This sequence was found in an adult with an advanced solid tumor such as melanoma, head and neck, liver or kidney cancer. The chain uses TRBV7-8 and TRBJ1-6; D perhaps matches TRBD1 (5 bases). The DNA of the CDR3 is TGTGCCAGCACCAAAAGGGGCAATTCACCCCTCCACTTT. Encoded protein: CASTKRGNSPLHF.